The entry below gives a single T cell receptor (beta chain) sequence along with its context. The data stem from a study of blood T cell repertoires in COVID-19. Study context: There were acute and convalescent COVID-19 samples, and they came from the United States, Italy and Spain. Sample material is recorded as cDNA or gDNA derived from T cells, B-cell-depleted T cells, or PBMCs.

Study processing details: The authors estimated nucleated cell counts from reference gene primer amplification. Libraries were prepared by immunoSEQ multiplex PCR; TCRdb keeps only in-frame clonotypes and omits some of them. The V and J calls and clone size are taken from that table; D and trimming were inferred from the DNA. The sample records a few hundred thousand clones, approximately 82% being singletons. The sequence was collected from a woman aged 45-59 years with acute or convalescent COVID-19. Sample: peripheral blood.

CDR3 in amino acids: CASSPLDRGPTNEKLFF. The CDR3 region has the DNA TGTGCCAGCTCACCACTGGACAGGGGACCAACTAATGAAAAACTGTTTTTT. This chain links TRBV18 with TRBJ1-4, with 9 bases aligning to TRBD1. The CDR3 has 17 amino acids. Germline V gene sequence: CDR1 KGHSH, CDR2 LQKENI. The V segment lost 1 base and the J segment 0 bases; nucleotides outside the gene matches: 3.